One and the same sample provided the 20 T cell receptor beta chains below, sequenced in a study of blood T cell repertoires in COVID-19. Sequencing used immunoSEQ multiplex PCR; TCRdb keeps in-frame clones, though not all of them. The table shows around 230,000 clones, with 70% to 85% occurring only once. Sequencing was performed on peripheral blood. Receptors were obtained from a man aged 40-49 years who had recovered from COVID-19.

The chain employs TRBV11-2 and TRBJ2-1, with D hard to call. The V and J ends lost 7 bases and 6 bases respectively, with 16 bases between them. The CDR3 sequence is 14 residues long. Germline CDR1 is SGHAT and CDR2 is FQNNGV. CDR3 sequence reads: CASNRGSSSNEQFF. CDR3 coding DNA: TGTGCCAGCAATCGCGGCTCCTCGAGCAATGAGCAGTTCTTC. Drawing the rest from reference TRBV11-2 and TRBJ2-1, the complete variable domain is EAGVAQSPRYKIIEKRQSVAFWCNPISGHATLYWYQQILGQGPKLLIQFQNNGVVDDSQLPKDRFSAERLKGVDSTLKIQPAKLEDSAVYLCASNRGSSSNEQFFGPGTRLTVL.

This chain uses TRBV4-3 with TRBJ2-7; D is perhaps TRBD1 (5 bases). The germline CDR1 and CDR2 sequences are LGHNA and YSLEER. The CDR3 runs 16 residues. Trimming pared 0 bases from V and 5 bases from J, leaving 17 bases between. CDR3 residues: CASSQDLTGQGNEQYF. The CDR3 DNA reads as TGCGCCAGCAGCCAAGATCTCACCGGGCAGGGAAACGAGCAGTACTTC.

The V and J genes are TRBV27 and TRBJ2-2; 7 bases align to TRBD1. J lost 6 bases, V lost 7 bases, and 14 bases had no gene match. Germline CDR1 reads MNHEY; CDR2 reads SMNVEV (reference sequence). The CDR3 totals 16 residues. The CDR3 protein is CASNYRDRALAGELFF. The CDR3 DNA reads as TGTGCCAGCAATTACCGGGACAGAGCTCTTGCCGGGGAGCTGTTTTTT.

The chain carries TRBV4-1 and TRBJ2-1; 11 bases line up with TRBD2. V shed 2 bases, J shed 5 bases, and the junction held 2 bases outside the gene matches. The CDR3 runs 15 residues. The germline V gene encodes CDR1 MGHRA and CDR2 YSYEKL. In nucleotides, the CDR3 is TGCGCCAGCAGCCAAACTAGCGGGAGTAACAATGAGCAGTTCTTC. Protein sequence: CASSQTSGSNNEQFF.

V gene TRBV21-1 combines with J gene TRBJ1-4; TRBD1, the table's D call, lacks a check against the DNA. TRBV21-1 is termed a pseudogene. The CDR3 contains 17 residues. Here the CDR3 reads CASSKATVQATNEKLFF. CDR3 sequence (DNA): TGTGCCAGCAGCAAAGCAACAGTTCAGGCAACTAATGAAAAACTGTTTTTT.

The rearrangement uses TRBV5-1 and TRBJ1-3, with D hard to call. The V end lost 2 bases, the J end lost 0 bases, and 9 bases lay between the germline ends. CDR1 is SGHRS, CDR2 YFSETQ, per germline. CDR3 length: 15 residues. CDR3 loop: CASSFFTSSGNTIYF. CDR3 DNA: TGCGCCAGCAGCTTTTTCACTAGCTCTGGAAACACCATATATTTT.

V is TRBV5-4 and J is TRBJ2-6; tentative D call: TRBD1 (6 bases). V lost 4 bases and J 0 bases, leaving 8 bases between the germline ends. This CDR3 has 15 residues. From germline, CDR1 is SGHNT and CDR2 YYREEE (reference sequence). In DNA, the CDR3 is TGTGCCAGCAGCCACAGGGACTCTGGGGCCAACGTCCTGACTTTC. This gives the protein CASSHRDSGANVLTF.

This rearrangement joins TRBV4-1 to TRBJ1-2, with no clear D. V dropped 6 bases and J dropped 2 bases, with 13 bases sitting between them. Per the germline V gene, CDR1 is MGHRA and CDR2 is YSYEKL. This CDR3 is 14 amino acids long. The CDR3 DNA follows: TGCGCCAGCAGTCCCTCGGGAGCGAACTATGGCTACACCTTC. Translation gives CASSPSGANYGYTF.

The chain has TRBV19 and TRBJ1-5; D might be TRBD1 (5 bases). Deletions cut 3 bases from V and 3 bases from J, with 9 bases between. The CDR3 is 14 residues long. Germline loops: CDR1 LNHDA, CDR2 SQIVND (reference sequence). In nucleotides, the CDR3 is TGTGCCAGTAGTATTTGGGGGGACAATCAGCCCCAGCATTTT. Its protein is CASSIWGDNQPQHF.

The chain joins TRBV11-3 to TRBJ1-1; D gene uncertain. Germline CDR1 SGHNT, CDR2 YENEEA. The CDR3 totals 13 residues. Trimming removed 1 base from V and 3 bases from J, with 6 bases in between. Written as DNA, the CDR3 is TGTGCCAGCAGCTTAGTACAGTACACTGAAGCTTTCTTT. Its protein is CASSLVQYTEAFF.

The rearrangement joins TRBV10-3 to TRBJ1-6; 9 nucleotides line up with TRBD1. The CDR3 runs 13 residues. The germline V gene has CDR1 ENHRY and CDR2 SYGVKD. J gave up 7 bases and V 10 bases, and 5 bases lay outside the gene matches. As DNA, the CDR3 is TGTGCCAGCGGACAGGGGAGGAATTCACCCCTCCACTTT. Translation: CASGQGRNSPLHF.

For the CDR3, the DNA is TGCGCCAGCAGCCAAGATCGTGGCGGGGGCGGCTATGGCTACACCTTC. Its translation: CASSQDRGGGGYGYTF. V gene TRBV4-3 combines with J gene TRBJ1-2, with D perhaps matching TRBD1 (6 bases). Trimming took off 0 bases at V and 4 bases at J, with 15 bases between the two ends. This CDR3 region has 16 residues. The germline gives CDR1 LGHNA, CDR2 YSLEER.

The V and J genes are TRBV7-6 and TRBJ2-7; TRBD1 is a possible D gene (6 bases). Between the trimmed V and J ends, which lost 0 bases and 3 bases, there was a span of 12 bases. The length of the CDR3 is 15 residues. CDR1 and CDR2 (germline): SGHVS, FNYEAQ. The CDR3 is CASSLAGATRYEQYF. The CDR3 nucleotides read TGTGCCAGCAGCTTAGCGGGGGCTACCCGCTACGAGCAGTACTTC.

The V call is TRBV7-2, the J call TRBJ1-3; D may be TRBD1 (6 bases). The CDR3 length is 15 residues. Per germline, CDR1 SGHTA and CDR2 FQGNSA. Trimming removed 0 bases from V and 4 bases from J, with 10 bases in between. This CDR3 is CASSLAGGSGNTIYF. CDR3 coding DNA: TGTGCCAGCAGCTTAGCAGGGGGATCAGGAAACACCATATATTTT.

The chain combines TRBV30 with TRBJ2-1, with TRBD1 identical over 10 bases. From germline, CDR1 is GTSNPN and CDR2 SVGIG (reference sequence). The CDR3 sequence is 17 residues long. V gave up 2 bases and J gave up 9 bases; unmatched junction bases: 16. This CDR3 is CAWSKTQPGQGSIEQFF. The CDR3 DNA sequence: TGTGCCTGGAGTAAGACTCAGCCGGGACAGGGGTCGATTGAGCAGTTCTTC.

The chain employs TRBV5-5 and TRBJ2-1, with D tentatively TRBD1 (6 bases). CDR3 length equals 17 residues. Germline assignment: CDR1 SGHKS and CDR2 YYEKEE (reference sequence). V shed 1 base and J shed 8 bases, with 22 bases lying between them. The CDR3 coding sequence is TGTGCCAGCAGCTTGTACGTTAGGACAGTGAATAGGGATGAGCAGTTCTTC. Residues: CASSLYVRTVNRDEQFF.

The J gene is TRBJ1-2, the V gene TRBV19, with no clear D. CDR1 and CDR2 from the germline V gene are LNHDA and SQIVND (reference sequence). V lost 3 bases and J 0 bases, leaving 8 bases between the germline ends. This CDR3 comprises 14 residues. In nucleotides, the CDR3 is TGTGCCAGTAGTATTTGGCAGGCTAACTATGGCTACACCTTC. Its protein is CASSIWQANYGYTF.

The chain carries TRBV10-3 and TRBJ1-1, with 8 nucleotides matching TRBD1. CDR1 is ENHRY and CDR2 is SYGVKD in the germline V gene. The CDR3 is 15 residues long. V lost 10 bases and J lost 1; bases outside the gene matches: 11. CDR3 coding DNA: TGTGCCAGCAATCCCGCCGGGACAGGGAACACTGAAGCTTTCTTT. Amino acid sequence: CASNPAGTGNTEAFF.

The V and J genes are TRBV4-3 and TRBJ2-3; 9 nucleotides line up with TRBD1. The germline V gene has CDR1 LGHNA and CDR2 YSLEER. The CDR3 consists of 14 residues. V shed 4 bases and J 6 bases; nucleotides not matched to a gene: 5. CDR3 loop: CASSRRTGVDTQYF. The CDR3 DNA sequence: TGCGCCAGCAGCCGCCGGACAGGGGTTGATACGCAGTATTTT.

This clone showed up many times. The same CDR3 is also encoded by other DNA sequences in this sample. This chain uses TRBV6-2 or TRBV6-3 with TRBJ2-7; maybe TRBD1 (5 bases). The ends were cut back, 2 bases at V and 0 bases at J, with 5 bases in the middle. The CDR3 totals 13 residues. Per germline, CDR1 MNHEY and CDR2 SVGEGT. The CDR3 DNA reads TGTGCCAGCAGTTACGACAGCTCCTACGAGCAGTACTTC. Its protein is CASSYDSSYEQYF.